This passage covers 26 T cell receptor beta chains from one sample sequenced in a study of blood T cell repertoires in COVID-19. The table came from immunoSEQ multiplex PCR; TCRdb's copy has only in-frame clones and leaves some out. Of over 100,000 clones listed, about 85% are singletons. The source material was peripheral blood. All receptors come from a man aged 50-59 years with active COVID-19.

The chain combines TRBV5-1 with TRBJ1-4; 8 bases agree with TRBD1. The V gene's germline CDR1 is SGHRS and CDR2 YFSETQ. Trimming removed 2 bases from V and 5 bases from J; junction bases left unmatched: 2. CDR3 size: 14 residues. CDR3 loop: CASSLGDRNEKLFF. The CDR3 nucleotides read TGCGCCAGCAGCTTAGGGGACAGGAATGAAAAACTGTTTTTT. The complete variable domain, with remaining parts taken from reference TRBV5-1 and TRBJ1-4, reads KAGVTQTPRYLIKTRGQQVTLSCSPISGHRSVSWYQQTPGQGLQFLFEYFSETQRNKGNFPGRFSGRQFSNSRSEMNVSTLELGDSALYLCASSLGDRNEKLFFGSGTQLSVL.

The chain combines TRBV21-1 with TRBJ1-1. TRBV21-1 is annotated as a pseudogene. The CDR3 covers 12 residues. DNA of the CDR3: TGTGCCACTCCAACGGGGAAGGCTGAAGCTTTCTTT. As protein: CATPTGKAEAFF.

In this sample, this clone turned up once. V gene TRBV5-1 combines with J gene TRBJ2-3, with TRBD2 matching 8 bases. The CDR3 contains 16 residues. V lost 0 bases and J lost 3; bases outside the gene matches: 6. The germline CDR1 and CDR2 sequences are SGHRS and YFSETQ. In nucleotides, the CDR3 is TGCGCCAGCAGCTTGGTCCTTGGCGGGGGGACAGATACGCAGTATTTT. Translation: CASSLVLGGGTDTQYF.

The chain is built from TRBV9 and TRBJ2-3; TRBD2 matches at 9 bases. The V gene end was trimmed by 6 bases and the J gene end by 5 bases; junction bases not matched to a gene: 7. CDR3 length: 14 amino acids. The germline V gene has CDR1 SGDLS and CDR2 YYNGEE. CDR3 region: CASTRGGAKDTQYF. CDR3 DNA sequence: TGTGCCAGCACCCGCGGGGGGGCCAAAGATACGCAGTATTTT.

The rearrangement links TRBV13 to TRBJ2-3; the D is unclear. Trimming took off 0 bases at V and 4 bases at J, with 5 bases between the two ends. Germline V gene lookup returns CDR1 PRHDT and CDR2 FYEKMQ (reference sequence). The length of the CDR3 is 13 residues. CDR3 protein: CASSLGSPDTQYF. CDR3 DNA: TGTGCCAGCAGCTTAGGTAGCCCAGATACGCAGTATTTT.

The chain recombines TRBV7-2 with TRBJ2-3; TRBD2 aligns across 9 bases. The CDR3 is 14 residues long. Germline-derived CDR1 and CDR2 are SGHTA and FQGNSA. V gave up 2 bases and J gave up 5 bases; unmatched junction bases: 2. The CDR3 loop reads CASSLMRGGDTQYF. CDR3 coding DNA: TGTGCCAGCAGCTTAATGCGGGGGGGAGATACGCAGTATTTT.

The rearrangement links TRBV11-2 to TRBJ2-2; no clear D. V was pared by 5 bases and J by 5 bases, with 15 bases between. CDR1 is SGHAT and CDR2 is FQNNGV in the germline V gene. This CDR3 has 15 residues. The CDR3 is CASSPLLFGTGELFF. CDR3 sequence (DNA): TGTGCCAGCAGCCCACTTTTATTTGGTACCGGGGAGCTGTTTTTT.

This clone was counted a single time. The rearrangement joins TRBV30 to TRBJ2-5, with 9 bases that match TRBD2. J gave up 1 base and V 3 bases, and 6 bases lay outside the gene matches. This CDR3 spans 15 amino acids. The germline V gene has CDR1 GTSNPN and CDR2 SVGIG (reference sequence). The CDR3 region is CAWSRSGGFQETQYF. DNA of the CDR3: TGTGCCTGGAGCCGGAGCGGGGGGTTCCAAGAGACCCAGTACTTC. Looking up the rest from reference TRBV30 and TRBJ2-5 gives the full variable domain: SQTIHQWPATLVQPVGSPLSLECTVEGTSNPNLYWYRQAAGRGLQLLFYSVGIGQISSEVPQNLSASRPQDRQFILSSKKLLLSDSGFYLCAWSRSGGFQETQYFGPGTRLLVL.

The chain is built from TRBV4-1 and TRBJ1-2; no definite D call. The CDR3 has 14 amino acids. Looked up from germline, CDR1 is MGHRA and CDR2 is YSYEKL. Between the trimmed V and J ends, which lost 0 bases and 4 bases, there was a span of 9 bases. The CDR3 sequence: CASSQEWGGYGYTF. DNA of the CDR3: TGCGCCAGCAGCCAAGAGTGGGGAGGCTATGGCTACACCTTC.

The CDR3 spells CASSYRRQTIGQPQHF. DNA for the CDR3: TGTGCCAGCAGTTACAGGAGGCAAACAATAGGGCAGCCCCAGCATTTT. The V gene is TRBV6-2 or TRBV6-3, the J gene TRBJ1-5, with D unclear. Trimming cost V 2 bases and J 7 bases, with 18 bases left between them. CDR1 is MNHEY, CDR2 SVGEGT, per germline. The CDR3 is 16 residues long.

The V gene is TRBV13, the J gene TRBJ1-1; 8 bases are a match to TRBD1. From germline, CDR1 is PRHDT and CDR2 FYEKMQ (reference sequence). This CDR3 region has 14 residues. After removal of 5 bases from V and 4 bases from J, the junction contained 6 bases not matched to a gene. CDR3: CASSPRGPGTEAFF. CDR3 nucleotide sequence: TGTGCCAGCAGCCCCAGGGGGCCGGGCACTGAAGCTTTCTTT.

The count of this clone is one. The rearrangement links TRBV2 to TRBJ2-2, with D maybe TRBD1 (6 bases). CDR3 size: 14 residues. The V and J ends lost 7 bases and 4 bases respectively, with 13 bases between them. Germline V gives CDR1 SNHLY, CDR2 FYNNEI. CDR3 bases: TGTGCCAGCAACGGACAGTCGGGCACCGGGGAGCTGTTTTTT. It yields the protein CASNGQSGTGELFF.

The count of this clone is one. CDR3 in amino acids: CASSLGGPGRAQDTYEQYF. The CDR3 coding sequence is TGTGCCAGCAGCTTAGGCGGCCCCGGGAGGGCGCAGGATACCTACGAGCAGTACTTC. The chain carries TRBV11-2 and TRBJ2-7; 8 positions match TRBD2. The CDR3 is 19 residues long. After removal of 1 base from V and 2 bases from J, the junction contained 16 bases not matched to a gene. Germline V CDR1 and CDR2: SGHAT, FQNNGV.

This rearrangement joins TRBV5-1 to TRBJ2-3; 9 bases are a match to TRBD2. This CDR3 region has 16 residues. CDR1 SGHRS and CDR2 YFSETQ come from the germline V gene. V lost 4 bases and J lost 0; bases outside the gene matches: 6. DNA of the CDR3: TGCGCCAGCAGCCAATCAGCGGGGGGTAGCACAGATACGCAGTATTTT. Translation: CASSQSAGGSTDTQYF.

The V and J genes are TRBV6-6 and TRBJ1-1; D not certain. The CDR3 sequence is 11 residues long. V was cut by 5 bases and J by 3 bases, with 4 bases left in between. Germline CDR1 and CDR2: MNHNY and SVGAGI (reference sequence). The chain's CDR3 is CASSPDTEAFF. CDR3 bases: TGTGCCAGCAGTCCAGACACTGAAGCTTTCTTT.

The rearrangement links TRBV18 to TRBJ1-1; no definite D call. This CDR3 is built from 16 residues. Germline loops: CDR1 KGHSH, CDR2 LQKENI. V dropped 2 bases and J dropped 0 bases, with 13 bases sitting between them. Here the CDR3 reads CASSPYSASLNTEAFF. CDR3 DNA: TGTGCCAGCTCACCATACTCCGCAAGTCTGAACACTGAAGCTTTCTTT.

The gene calls are TRBV23-1 and TRBJ2-7; D not resolved. TRBV23-1 is labeled an ORF, and its function is uncertain. The CDR3 length is 11 residues. The ends were cut back, 6 bases at V and 3 bases at J, with 6 bases in the middle. This CDR3 is CASSPDYEQYF. In DNA form, the CDR3 reads TGCGCCAGCAGCCCAGACTACGAGCAGTACTTC.

The V call is TRBV10-2, the J call TRBJ2-2; maybe TRBD2 (5 bases). The CDR3 is made up of 12 amino acids. V gave up 9 bases and J gave up 8 bases, with 13 bases separating them. Per germline, CDR1 WSHSY and CDR2 SAAADI. In DNA, the CDR3 is TGCGCCAGTTCACTAGGATCTGGGGAGCTGTTTTTT. Translating gives CASSLGSGELFF.

This clone was seen only a few times. CDR3 amino acids: CSASAGLAGGTDTQYF. The CDR3 DNA follows: TGCAGTGCTAGTGCGGGACTAGCGGGGGGCACAGATACGCAGTATTTT. The chain combines TRBV20-1 with TRBJ2-3; 14 positions match TRBD2. Germline CDR1 reads DFQATT; CDR2 reads SNEGSKA (reference sequence). J was trimmed by 1 base and V by 3 bases; bases with no gene match: 3. The CDR3 totals 16 residues.

The chain is built from TRBV23-1 and TRBJ2-7; D is unclear. TRBV23-1 is an ORF, and what it does is uncertain. CDR3 length: 14 residues. Trimming removed 6 bases at V and 4 bases at J, with 16 bases between. CDR3 sequence (DNA): TGCGCCAGCAGGGCCCCACGCCTCATATACGAGCAGTACTTC. Translating it yields CASRAPRLIYEQYF.

The chain employs TRBV18 and TRBJ1-1; TRBD1 agrees at 10 bases. V was pared by 3 bases and J by 6 bases, with 7 bases of the junction left unmatched. In germline, CDR1 is KGHSH, CDR2 LQKENI. The CDR3 sequence is 15 residues long. In DNA form, the CDR3 reads TGTGCCAGCTCACCGTTGACAGGGGGCGCATCTGAAGCTTTCTTT. It yields the protein CASSPLTGGASEAFF.

This chain uses TRBV5-4 with TRBJ1-1, with 7 bases that match TRBD1. The CDR3 spans 14 residues. With 4 bases clipped from V and 4 bases from J, the junction kept 7 bases outside the gene matches. The V gene's germline CDR1 is SGHNT and CDR2 YYREEE (reference sequence). In DNA form, the CDR3 reads TGTGCCAGCAGCCCGACAGGGTCGAGCACTGAAGCTTTCTTT. Its protein is CASSPTGSSTEAFF.

Comments on this clone: Other DNA sequences in this sample translate to the same CDR3. This rearrangement joins TRBV5-1 to TRBJ1-2; D is perhaps TRBD1 (6 bases). CDR3 length: 15 residues. Germline V lookup: CDR1 SGHRS, CDR2 YFSETQ. V was cut by 0 bases and J by 2 bases, with 11 bases left in between. The CDR3 is CASSLAAGANYGYTF. CDR3 DNA: TGCGCCAGCAGCTTGGCGGCAGGGGCGAACTATGGCTACACCTTC.

This clone was counted a single time. The genes are TRBV20-1 and TRBJ2-3; 15 nucleotides match TRBD2. Per the germline V gene, CDR1 is DFQATT and CDR2 is SNEGSKA (reference sequence). The CDR3 totals 16 residues. The trim removed 3 bases at V and 6 bases at J, leaving 7 bases unmatched. CDR3 in amino acids: CSASRGLAGGRDTQYF. In DNA form, the CDR3 reads TGCAGTGCTAGTCGGGGACTAGCGGGGGGCCGGGATACGCAGTATTTT.

V is TRBV7-9 and J is TRBJ2-7; maybe TRBD2 (6 bases). The CDR3 has 18 amino acids. Trimming removed 4 bases at V and 2 bases at J, with 24 bases between. Germline assignment: CDR1 SEHNR and CDR2 FQNEAQ (reference sequence). The CDR3 DNA reads TGTGCCAGCAGCTCGCTGGGCCTCGGCGGCGGGGTACCCTACGAGCAGTACTTC. It translates to CASSSLGLGGGVPYEQYF. Full variable domain (missing parts from reference TRBV7-9 and TRBJ2-7): DTGVSQNPRHKITKRGQNVTFRCDPISEHNRLYWYRQTLGQGPEFLTYFQNEAQLEKSRLLSDRFSAERPKGSFSTLEIQRTEQGDSAMYLCASSSLGLGGGVPYEQYFGPGTRLTVT.

CDR3 protein: CASRLQGTNYGYTF. The CDR3 bases are TGCGCCAGCCGCCTACAGGGGACGAACTATGGCTACACCTTC. The chain is built from TRBV4-1 and TRBJ1-2; 7 bases line up with TRBD1. This CDR3 comprises 14 residues. V trimming: 8 bases; J trimming: 2 bases; junction bases outside the gene matches: 8. Looked up from germline, CDR1 is MGHRA and CDR2 is YSYEKL.